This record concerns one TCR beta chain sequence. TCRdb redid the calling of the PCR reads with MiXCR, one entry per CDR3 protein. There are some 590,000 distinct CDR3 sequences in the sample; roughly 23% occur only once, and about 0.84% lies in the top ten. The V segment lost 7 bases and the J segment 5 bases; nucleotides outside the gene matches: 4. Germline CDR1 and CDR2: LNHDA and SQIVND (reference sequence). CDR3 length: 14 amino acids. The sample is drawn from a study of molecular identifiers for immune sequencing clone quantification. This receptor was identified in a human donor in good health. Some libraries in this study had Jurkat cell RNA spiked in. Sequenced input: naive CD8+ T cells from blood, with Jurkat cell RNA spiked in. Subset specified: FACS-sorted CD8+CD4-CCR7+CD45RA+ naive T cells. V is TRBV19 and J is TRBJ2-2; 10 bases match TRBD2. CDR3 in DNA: TGTGCCAGTACCCTAGCGGGGGAAACCGGGGAGCTGTTTTTT. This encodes CASTLAGETGELFF. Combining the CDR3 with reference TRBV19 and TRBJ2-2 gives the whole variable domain DGGITQSPKYLFRKEGQNVTLSCEQNLNHDAMYWYRQDPGQGLRLIYYSQIVNDFQKGDIAEGYSVSREKKESFPLTVTSAQKNPTAFYLCASTLAGETGELFFGEGSRLTVL.